Shown below are 9 T cell receptor beta chains from a single sample sequenced in a study of blood T cell repertoires in COVID-19. The table came from immunoSEQ multiplex PCR; TCRdb's copy has only in-frame clones and leaves some out. This sample yields around 200,000 clones, of which roughly 85% are seen a single time; about 17% belongs to the top ten. Material: PBMCs or T cells enriched from blood (not recorded which). All receptors derive from a man aged 40-55 years who had recovered from COVID-19.

The chain combines TRBV12-3 or TRBV12-4 with TRBJ2-1, with D tentatively TRBD1 (6 bases). CDR3 length: 13 residues. The V end was cut by 4 bases, the J end by 8 bases, with 12 bases between. The CDR3 region is CASSWTQGHEQFF. For the CDR3, the DNA is TGTGCCAGCAGTTGGACACAGGGCCATGAGCAGTTCTTC.

This CDR3 reads CASTPQVELAKNIQYF. The CDR3 coding sequence is TGTGCCAGCACCCCTCAGGTCGAGTTAGCCAAAAACATTCAGTACTTC. The chain carries TRBV6-2 or TRBV6-3 and TRBJ2-4; D unclear. CDR1 is MNHEY, CDR2 SVGEGT, per germline. CDR3 length: 16 residues. With 7 bases removed from V and 0 bases from J, the gap between germline ends came to 16 bases.

V and J are TRBV15 and TRBJ2-7, with TRBD1 matching 9 bases. Germline assignment: CDR1 LNHNV and CDR2 YYDKDF (reference sequence). V was pared by 3 bases and J by 3 bases, with 3 bases of the junction left unmatched. The CDR3 totals 14 residues. The CDR3 spells CATSRGDRDYEQYF. The CDR3 region has the DNA TGTGCCACCAGCAGGGGGGACAGGGACTACGAGCAGTACTTC.

The J gene is TRBJ2-7, the V gene TRBV11-3; perhaps TRBD2 as D (7 bases). There are 18 residues in the CDR3. Germline loops: CDR1 SGHNT, CDR2 YENEEA. Trimming took 0 bases from V and 0 from J, leaving 18 bases between them. Written as DNA, the CDR3 is TGTGCCAGCAGCTTAGACCCCTGGGGGGGGCCCCTCTCCTACGAGCAGTACTTC. The encoded protein is CASSLDPWGGPLSYEQYF.

V is TRBV30 and J is TRBJ1-5, with a possible D match to TRBD1 (5 bases). Germline V lookup: CDR1 GTSNPN, CDR2 SVGIG (reference sequence). The length of the CDR3 is 12 residues. With 2 bases removed from V and 6 bases from J, the gap between germline ends came to 8 bases. In DNA, the CDR3 is TGTGCCTGGAGTAAAGGGGCTCAGCCCCAGCATTTT. This codes for CAWSKGAQPQHF.

The CDR3 loop is CASRLPTGPETQYF. The CDR3 region has the DNA TGTGCAAGTCGCCTCCCGACAGGGCCAGAGACCCAGTACTTC. The rearrangement links TRBV12-2 to TRBJ2-5; the listed D gene, TRBD1, was not tested against the DNA. TRBV12-2 is a listed pseudogene. The CDR3 spans 14 residues.

The chain has TRBV6-5 and TRBJ2-2; D is undetermined. In germline, CDR1 is MNHEY, CDR2 SVGAGI. Trimming removed 2 bases from V and 5 bases from J, with 3 bases in between. This CDR3 is 12 amino acids long. The CDR3 nucleotides read TGTGCCAGCAGTTACCGGACCGGGGAGCTGTTTTTT. It translates to CASSYRTGELFF.

The rearrangement uses TRBV12-3 or TRBV12-4 and TRBJ2-7, with 7 bases matching TRBD2. With V trimmed by 1 base and J by 6 bases, 3 bases remained unmatched. This CDR3 has 13 amino acids. DNA of the CDR3: TGTGCCAGCAGTTTAGAGCGGGGCAGCGAGCAGTACTTC. This sequence encodes CASSLERGSEQYF.

The chain combines TRBV29-1 with TRBJ1-2; D unclear. Per the germline V gene, CDR1 is SQVTM and CDR2 is ANQGSEA. This CDR3 is built from 13 residues. Trimming left V 2 bases short and J 8 bases short, with 15 bases between. Here the CDR3 DNA reads TGCAGCGTTGAATGGCCGGGTTCCGCCGGCTACACCTTC. Its protein is CSVEWPGSAGYTF.